One sample yielded the 17 T cell receptor beta chains listed below, sequenced in a study of cytomegalovirus exposure and HLA in healthy donors. Produced via immunoSEQ multiplex PCR; TCRdb's table is partial and in-frame only. The top ten hold roughly 7% of the sample, which has around 180,000 clones, around 84% seen once. Material for sequencing was PBMCs. These receptors were obtained from a young man in good health and CMV-seropositive.

This clone was seen just once. The chain employs TRBV5-6 and TRBJ2-3, with 14 bases aligning to TRBD2. The CDR3 totals 16 residues. Per germline, CDR1 SGHDT and CDR2 YYEEEE. With V trimmed by 5 bases and J by 4 bases, 6 bases remained unmatched. This chain's CDR3 is CASSTRLAGGADTQYF. In DNA, the CDR3 is TGTGCCAGCAGTACCCGACTAGCGGGGGGGGCAGATACGCAGTATTTT.

The chain employs TRBV11-2 and TRBJ1-1; a weak D match, TRBD1 (5 bases). Germline V gives CDR1 SGHAT, CDR2 FQNNGV. CDR3 length equals 12 residues. The V end lost 1 base, the J end lost 12 bases, and 12 bases lay between the germline ends. The CDR3 sequence: CASSLGQGYPFF. The CDR3 DNA sequence: TGTGCCAGCAGCTTAGGGCAGGGTTACCCTTTCTTT.

The chain carries TRBV19 and TRBJ2-3; 7 positions match TRBD1. Per the germline V gene, CDR1 is LNHDA and CDR2 is SQIVND (reference sequence). The V segment lost 3 bases and the J segment 1 base; nucleotides outside the gene matches: 1. CDR3 length equals 14 residues. The CDR3 sequence: CASSMGTGTDTQYF. CDR3 sequence (DNA): TGTGCCAGTAGTATGGGGACAGGCACAGATACGCAGTATTTT.

This clone came up once. The rearrangement uses TRBV5-8 and TRBJ2-7, with D possibly TRBD1 on 5 matching bases. V was cut by 2 bases and J by 3 bases, with 15 bases left in between. The CDR3 extends over 15 amino acids. CDR1 and CDR2 from the germline V gene are SGHTS and YDEGEE. The CDR3 spells CASSLGVLDNYEQYF. CDR3 nucleotide sequence: TGTGCCAGCAGCTTAGGTGTGTTGGACAACTACGAGCAGTACTTC.

CDR3 sequence: CATQLGVAASYEQYF. The CDR3 bases are TGTGCCACCCAATTGGGGGTAGCGGCCTCCTACGAGCAGTACTTC. V is TRBV27 and J is TRBJ2-7; maybe TRBD2 (6 bases). The CDR3 covers 15 residues. Trimming left V 10 bases short and J 0 bases short, with 19 bases between. CDR1 and CDR2 (germline): MNHEY, SMNVEV (reference sequence).

The chain couples TRBV4-2 to TRBJ1-2; weak D call: TRBD1 (6 bases). The CDR3 covers 18 residues. The V end was cut by 1 base, the J end by 1 base, with 19 bases between. CDR1 and CDR2 from the germline V gene are LGHNA and YNFKEQ. The CDR3 reads CASSQGSRAGAGNYGYTF. The CDR3 DNA follows: TGTGCCAGCAGCCAAGGCTCTCGCGCAGGGGCAGGTAACTATGGCTACACCTTC.

This chain connects TRBV28 to TRBJ1-5; unclear D gene. The CDR3 totals 13 residues. Per germline, CDR1 MDHEN and CDR2 SYDVKM. Trimming removed 8 bases from V and 2 bases from J, with 10 bases in between. The CDR3 nucleotides read TGTGCCAGCGTCTTCCTCCGCAATCAGCCCCAGCATTTT. This sequence encodes CASVFLRNQPQHF.

The chain is built from TRBV29-1 and TRBJ2-2; 7 bases match TRBD2. V was clipped by 4 bases and J by 6 bases; unmatched bases: 11. CDR3 size: 15 residues. Per germline, CDR1 SQVTM and CDR2 ANQGSEA. CDR3 nucleotide sequence: TGCAGCGTTGTGGGAGGGCGGGAGTTCGCCGGGGAGCTGTTTTTT. This gives the protein CSVVGGREFAGELFF.

The rearrangement links TRBV9 to TRBJ2-1; TRBD2 matches 8 bases. This CDR3 has 16 amino acids. Germline values: CDR1 SGDLS, CDR2 YYNGEE. V shed 0 bases and J 4 bases; nucleotides not matched to a gene: 6. The CDR3 DNA is TGTGCCAGCAGCGTAGCTTCAACTAGCGGTTACAATGAGCAGTTCTTC. It specifies CASSVASTSGYNEQFF.

With respect to this clone: The junction departs from the called germline gene at one end, perhaps through a read error. The chain combines TRBV6-5 with TRBJ1-4; 7 bases align to TRBD1. Germline V gene data show CDR1 as MNHEY and CDR2 as SVGAGI. The CDR3 consists of 15 residues. CDR3 sequence: CASSDSQGRTEKLFF. The CDR3 bases are TGTGCCAGCAGTGACTCACAGGGGAGGACTGAAAAACTGTTTTTT.

The V gene is TRBV27, the J gene TRBJ2-5; 10 positions match TRBD2. CDR3 length: 16 amino acids. The germline gives CDR1 MNHEY, CDR2 SMNVEV (reference sequence). The junction had 11 bases not matched to a gene; V was cut back by 5 bases and J by 5 bases. The chain's CDR3 is CASSPDSSGSWETQYF. CDR3 sequence (DNA): TGTGCCAGCAGTCCGGATTCTAGCGGGAGTTGGGAGACCCAGTACTTC.

This chain links TRBV9 with TRBJ2-3, with D perhaps TRBD1 (6 bases). CDR1 and CDR2 (germline): SGDLS, YYNGEE. V shed 4 bases and J shed 5 bases, with 14 bases lying between them. The CDR3 is 14 amino acids. The CDR3 region has the DNA TGTGCCAGCAGCTTCAGACAGGAAGGAGATACGCAGTATTTT. Translating gives CASSFRQEGDTQYF.

The chain combines TRBV28 with TRBJ2-7; TRBD1 matches 9 bases. The CDR3 length is 14 residues. V dropped 2 bases and J dropped 6; count of bases not matched to a gene: 5. CDR1 and CDR2 (germline): MDHEN, SYDVKM. The CDR3 is CASSLGTGRGEQYF. For the CDR3, the DNA is TGTGCCAGCAGTTTAGGGACAGGGAGGGGCGAGCAGTACTTC.

This chain connects TRBV25-1 to TRBJ1-2, with D tentatively TRBD1 (6 bases). Deletions cut 2 bases from V and 2 bases from J, with 12 bases between. Germline assignment: CDR1 MGHDK and CDR2 SYGVNS. The CDR3 length is 15 residues. This chain's CDR3 is CASSEVGTHNYGYTF. The DNA of the CDR3 is TGTGCCAGCAGTGAAGTCGGGACACACAACTATGGCTACACCTTC.

The rearrangement joins TRBV28 to TRBJ1-2; D perhaps matches TRBD1 (6 bases). Trimming pared 5 bases from V and 3 bases from J, leaving 19 bases between. The CDR3 length is 16 residues. From germline, CDR1 is MDHEN and CDR2 SYDVKM. The CDR3 sequence: CASSPSRGALHYGYTF. CDR3 bases: TGTGCCAGCAGTCCGAGCCGGGGGGCCCTTCACTATGGCTACACCTTC.

CDR3 sequence: CASSTRDRGRANYGYTF. In nucleotides, the CDR3 is TGTGCCAGCAGCACTCGGGACAGGGGGCGCGCTAACTATGGCTACACCTTC. The rearrangement links TRBV7-2 to TRBJ1-2; 12 bases fit TRBD1. V shed 5 bases and J 0 bases; nucleotides not matched to a gene: 7. Germline CDR1 reads SGHTA; CDR2 reads FQGNSA. The CDR3 loop spans 17 amino acids.

This clone was counted a single time. The genes are TRBV7-7 and TRBJ2-5; TRBD2 agrees at 14 bases. Germline CDR1 and CDR2: SSHAT and FNYEAQ (reference sequence). The CDR3 spans 15 residues. After removal of 2 bases from V and 9 bases from J, the junction contained 5 bases not matched to a gene. The CDR3 DNA reads as TGTGCCAGCAGCTTATCCCCGACTAGCGGGAGGGCCCAGTACTTC. This codes for CASSLSPTSGRAQYF.